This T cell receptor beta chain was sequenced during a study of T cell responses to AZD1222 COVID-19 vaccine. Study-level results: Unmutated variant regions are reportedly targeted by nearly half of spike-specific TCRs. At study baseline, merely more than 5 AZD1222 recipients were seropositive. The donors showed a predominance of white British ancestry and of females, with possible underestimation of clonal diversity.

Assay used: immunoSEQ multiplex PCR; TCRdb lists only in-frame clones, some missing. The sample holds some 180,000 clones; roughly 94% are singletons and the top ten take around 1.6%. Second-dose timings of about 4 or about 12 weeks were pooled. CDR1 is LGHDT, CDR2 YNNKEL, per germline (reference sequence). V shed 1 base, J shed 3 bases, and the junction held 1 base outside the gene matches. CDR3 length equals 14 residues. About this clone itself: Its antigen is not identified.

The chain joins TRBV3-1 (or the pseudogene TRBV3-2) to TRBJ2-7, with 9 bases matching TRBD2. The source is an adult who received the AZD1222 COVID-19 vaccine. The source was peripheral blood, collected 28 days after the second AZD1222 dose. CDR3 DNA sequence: TGTGCCAGCAGCCAAGGCGGGGGGGTCTACGAGCAGTACTTC. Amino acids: CASSQGGGVYEQYF.